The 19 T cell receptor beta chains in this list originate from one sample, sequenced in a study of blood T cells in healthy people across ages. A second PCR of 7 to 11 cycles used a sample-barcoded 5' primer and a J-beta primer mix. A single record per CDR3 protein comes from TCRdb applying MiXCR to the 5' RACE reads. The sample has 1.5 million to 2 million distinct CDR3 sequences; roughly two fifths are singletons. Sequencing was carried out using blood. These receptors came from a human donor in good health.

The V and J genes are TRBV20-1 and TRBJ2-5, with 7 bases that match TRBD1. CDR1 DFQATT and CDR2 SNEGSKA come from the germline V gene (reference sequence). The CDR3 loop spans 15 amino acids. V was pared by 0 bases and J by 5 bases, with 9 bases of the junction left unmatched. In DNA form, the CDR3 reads TGCAGTGCTAGAGATCTATACAGGGGCATCGAGACCCAGTACTTC. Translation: CSARDLYRGIETQYF.

The CDR3 nucleotides are TGTGCCAGCAGTACGACTAGTCGTGACGCTCCGCAGTATTTT. The encoded protein is CASSTTSRDAPQYF. The chain is built from TRBV12-3 or TRBV12-4 and TRBJ2-3; tentative D call: TRBD2 (6 bases). V shed 5 bases and J shed 10 bases, with 19 bases lying between them. The CDR3 length is 14 residues.

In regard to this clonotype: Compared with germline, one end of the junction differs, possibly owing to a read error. The CDR3 nucleotides are TGTGCCGGCAGTTCCGTAGCGGGGACCGGGGAGCTGTTTTTT. Its translation: CAGSSVAGTGELFF. The chain employs TRBV27 and TRBJ2-2; 8 bases map to TRBD2. Germline assignment: CDR1 MNHEY and CDR2 SMNVEV (reference sequence). This CDR3 has 14 residues.

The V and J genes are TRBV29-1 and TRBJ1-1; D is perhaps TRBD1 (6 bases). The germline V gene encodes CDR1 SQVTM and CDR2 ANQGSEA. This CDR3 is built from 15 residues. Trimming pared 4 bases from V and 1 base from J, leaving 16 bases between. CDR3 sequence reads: CSVVGGQRGNTEAFF. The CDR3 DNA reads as TGCAGCGTTGTTGGGGGGCAAAGGGGGAACACTGAAGCTTTCTTT.

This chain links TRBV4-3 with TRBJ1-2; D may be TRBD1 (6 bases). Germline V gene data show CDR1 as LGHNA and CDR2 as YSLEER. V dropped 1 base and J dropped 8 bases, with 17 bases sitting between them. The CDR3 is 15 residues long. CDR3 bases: TGCGCCAGCAGCCAAGTTGGAACAGGGAAAGAGGGCTACACCTTC. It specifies CASSQVGTGKEGYTF.

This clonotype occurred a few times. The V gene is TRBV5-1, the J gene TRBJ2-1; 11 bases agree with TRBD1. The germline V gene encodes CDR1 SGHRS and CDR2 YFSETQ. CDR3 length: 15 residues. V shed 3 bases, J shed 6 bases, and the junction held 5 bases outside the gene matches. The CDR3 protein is CASSWGGTGGNEQFF. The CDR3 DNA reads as TGCGCCAGCAGCTGGGGCGGGACAGGGGGCAATGAGCAGTTCTTC.

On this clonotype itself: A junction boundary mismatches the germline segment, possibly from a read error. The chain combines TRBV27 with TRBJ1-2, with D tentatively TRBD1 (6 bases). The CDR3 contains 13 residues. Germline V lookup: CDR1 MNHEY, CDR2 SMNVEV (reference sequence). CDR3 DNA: TGTGCCAGTAGTTTTCACCAGGGGAATGGCTACACCTTC. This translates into CASSFHQGNGYTF.

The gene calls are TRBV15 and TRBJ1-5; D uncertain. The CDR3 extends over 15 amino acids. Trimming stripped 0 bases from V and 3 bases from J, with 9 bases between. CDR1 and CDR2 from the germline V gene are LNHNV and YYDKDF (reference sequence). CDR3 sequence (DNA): TGTGCCACCAGCAGAGATGCGAGGGACAATCAGCCCCAGCATTTT. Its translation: CATSRDARDNQPQHF. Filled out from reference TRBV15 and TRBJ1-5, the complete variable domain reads DAMVIQNPRYQVTQFGKPVTLSCSQTLNHNVMYWYQQKSSQAPKLLFHYYDKDFNNEADTPDNFQSRRPNTSFCFLDIRSPGLGDTAMYLCATSRDARDNQPQHFGDGTRLSIL.

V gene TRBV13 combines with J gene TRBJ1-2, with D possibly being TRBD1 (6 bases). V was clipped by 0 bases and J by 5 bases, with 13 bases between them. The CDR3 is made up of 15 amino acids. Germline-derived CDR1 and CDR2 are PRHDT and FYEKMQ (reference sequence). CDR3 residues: CASSLGRGSTYGYTF. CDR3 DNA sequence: TGTGCCAGCAGCTTAGGCAGGGGCAGTACATATGGCTACACCTTC.

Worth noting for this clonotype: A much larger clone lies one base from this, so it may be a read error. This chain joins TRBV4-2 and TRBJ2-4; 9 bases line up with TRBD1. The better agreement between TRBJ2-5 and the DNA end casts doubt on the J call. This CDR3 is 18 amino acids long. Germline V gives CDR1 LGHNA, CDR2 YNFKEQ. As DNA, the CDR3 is TGTGCCAGCAGCCAAGATGCCCCCGCGGACAGGGGTAGAGAGACCCAGTACTTC. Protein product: CASSQDAPADRGRETQYF.

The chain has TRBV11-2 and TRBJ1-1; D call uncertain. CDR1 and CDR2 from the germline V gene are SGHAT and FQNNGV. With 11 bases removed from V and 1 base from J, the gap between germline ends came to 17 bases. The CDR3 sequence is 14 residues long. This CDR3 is CASTVGFGNTEAFF. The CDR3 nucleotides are TGTGCCTCCACCGTAGGGTTTGGGAACACTGAAGCTTTCTTT.

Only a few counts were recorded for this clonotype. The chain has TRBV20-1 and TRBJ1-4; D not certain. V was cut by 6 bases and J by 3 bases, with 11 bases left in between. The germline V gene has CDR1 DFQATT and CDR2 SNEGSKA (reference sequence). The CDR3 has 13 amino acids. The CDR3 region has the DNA TGCAGTGCCGCCAGCGATCCTAATGAAAAACTGTTTTTT. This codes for CSAASDPNEKLFF.

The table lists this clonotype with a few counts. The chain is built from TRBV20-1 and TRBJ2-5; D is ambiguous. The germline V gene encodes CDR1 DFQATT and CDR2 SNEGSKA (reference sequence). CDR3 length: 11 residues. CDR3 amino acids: CSPLTGETQYF. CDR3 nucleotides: TGCAGCCCCTTGACGGGAGAGACCCAGTACTTC.

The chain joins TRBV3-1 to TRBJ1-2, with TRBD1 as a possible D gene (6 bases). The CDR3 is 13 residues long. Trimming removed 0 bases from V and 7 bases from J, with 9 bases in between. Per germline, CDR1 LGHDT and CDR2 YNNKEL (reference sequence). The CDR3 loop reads CASSQDGTTGYTF. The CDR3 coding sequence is TGTGCCAGCAGCCAAGATGGGACAACTGGCTACACCTTC.

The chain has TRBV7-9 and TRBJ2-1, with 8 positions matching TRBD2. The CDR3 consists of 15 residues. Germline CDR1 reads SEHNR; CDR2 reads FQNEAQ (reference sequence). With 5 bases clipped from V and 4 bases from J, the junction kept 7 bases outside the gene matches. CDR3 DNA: TGTGCCAGCAGCCCCCTGCGGGGGGATTACAATGAGCAGTTCTTC. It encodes CASSPLRGDYNEQFF.

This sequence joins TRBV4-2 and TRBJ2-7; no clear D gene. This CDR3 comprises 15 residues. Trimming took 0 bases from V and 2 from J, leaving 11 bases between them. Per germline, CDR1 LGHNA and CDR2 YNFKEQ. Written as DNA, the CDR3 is TGTGCCAGCAGCCAAGAGCCGTTAGCCCCCTACGAGCAGTACTTC. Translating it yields CASSQEPLAPYEQYF.

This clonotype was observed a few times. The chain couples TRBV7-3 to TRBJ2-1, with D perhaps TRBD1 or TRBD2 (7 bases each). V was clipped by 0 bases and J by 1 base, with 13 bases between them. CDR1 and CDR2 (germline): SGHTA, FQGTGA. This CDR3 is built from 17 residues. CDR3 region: CASSLTGRGGSYNEQFF. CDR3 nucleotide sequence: TGTGCCAGCAGCTTAACTGGCAGGGGGGGATCCTACAATGAGCAGTTCTTC.

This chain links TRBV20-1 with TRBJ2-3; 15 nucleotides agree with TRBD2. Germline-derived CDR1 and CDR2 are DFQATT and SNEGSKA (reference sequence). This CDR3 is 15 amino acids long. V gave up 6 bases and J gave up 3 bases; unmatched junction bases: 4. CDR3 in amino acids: CSAAGTSGGTDTQYF. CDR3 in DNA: TGCAGTGCAGCCGGGACTAGCGGGGGGACAGATACGCAGTATTTT.

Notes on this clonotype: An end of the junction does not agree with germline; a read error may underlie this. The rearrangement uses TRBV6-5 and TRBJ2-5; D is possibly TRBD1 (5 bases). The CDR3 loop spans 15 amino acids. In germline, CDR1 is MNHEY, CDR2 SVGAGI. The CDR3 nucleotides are TGTGCCAGCAGTTACTCGTCAACAGGCCAAGAGGCCCAGTACTTC. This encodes CASSYSSTGQEAQYF.